This T cell receptor (beta chain) originates from a study of blood T cell repertoires in COVID-19. Study in general: From the United States, Italy and Spain came samples of acute and convalescent COVID-19. In each case, the material was cDNA or gDNA derived from T cells, B-cell-depleted T cells, or PBMCs.

This CDR3 region has 14 residues. Germline V lookup: CDR1 KGHDR, CDR2 SFDVKD. Trimming took 4 bases from V and 0 from J, leaving 6 bases between them. Per the study methods: Estimation of nucleated cell counts relied on the amplification of reference gene primers. Only in-frame clones appear in the TCRdb table, and some are missing; sequencing was by immunoSEQ multiplex PCR. V and J calls and clone size follow that table, whereas D and trimming were derived from the DNA. Among under 200,000 clones, roughly 84% were seen once, and the ten largest hold about 1.5%. Sample: peripheral blood. This clonotype was sampled from a human donor in a cohort sampled during active COVID-19. This chain connects TRBV24-1 to TRBJ1-5; maybe TRBD1 (6 bases). The CDR3 region is CATSETGSNQPQHF. The CDR3 DNA sequence: TGTGCCACCAGTGAGACAGGTAGCAATCAGCCCCAGCATTTT.